This entry describes one TCR beta chain. This clone was observed a handful of times. Which antigen it targets is not known. Base quality data are lacking; no much larger clone is found one base away. Each collaborating institution followed its own protocols to collect whole blood in K2EDTA tubes. For TCRbeta analysis, collaborators shipped samples as frozen whole blood, isolated PBMCs, or DNA extracted from either of those sample types. This sample was included in a study of blood T cell repertoires in COVID-19 (TCRdb year 2020). Background on the whole study: The collaborator samples originated in the United States, Italy and Spain and spanned the acute and convalescent phases of COVID-19. The sample metadata nearly always contained a de-identified subject ID, COVID-19 status, age in years and sex. Where available, HLA class I and class II types were taken from metadata supplied by the sample provider and were not determined by assay-based typing. The prospective study material was composed of cDNA or gDNA derived from T cells, B-cell-depleted T cells, or PBMCs. Deeply sampled blood TCRbeta repertoires from subjects exposed to, actively infected with, or recovered from COVID-19 were included in the dataset. The samples were drawn from the first 160 participants of the ongoing ImmuneRACE study and from 950 to 1,500 subjects provided by 6 global collaborators. The repertoires were released in a freely available public database meant as a resource for research on the immune response to SARS-CoV-2. On the study overall, not on this receptor specifically: The amount of clinical and demographic metadata varied by source and participant and was provided uncurated.

As encoded in the germline V gene (reference sequence), CDR1 is SEHNR while CDR2 is FQNEAQ. After removal of 3 bases from V and 6 bases from J, the junction retains 8 bases not matched to a gene. From the cysteine up to the phenylalanine, the CDR3 has a length of 15 residues. Only the CDR3 portion is preserved as DNA: 45 bases, with reading frame beginning at the first base. TCRbeta CDR3 regions were amplified from genomic DNA by means of the immunoSEQ Assay, a bias-controlled multiplex PCR. Per the source publication's procedure: The number of nucleated cells in each sample was estimated from the amplification of reference gene primers within the assay. Sequence reads were collapsed and filtered to measure the absolute abundance of every unique TCRbeta CDR3 rearrangement. For each sample, productive Simpson clonality was calculated as the square root of Simpson's diversity index over productive rearrangements. Drawn from immuneACCESS, this table holds only the in-frame rearrangements with V and J called that TCRdb kept. Clones are partly lost; checked studies trace under half to an unresolved V gene and leave the rest unexplained. V and J calls plus clone size are reproduced from that table; the DNA served to infer D and trimming. The sample contains about 300,000 clones, about 83% of them found a single time. Jointly, the top ten make up around 1.7% of the sample.

Sequences were obtained from peripheral blood. The V gene is TRBV7-9 and the J gene is TRBJ1-2; TRBD1 agrees with 9 junctional bases. The TCR originated in a woman between 45 and 60 years old with acute or convalescent COVID-19. The DNA sequence follows: TGTGCCAGCAGCTTGGTGGACAGGGGTACTGATGGCTACACCTTC. The translation is CASSLVDRGTDGYTF. When the CDR3 is completed using the reference TRBV7-9 and TRBJ1-2 genes on either side, the full variable domain is DTGVSQNPRHKITKRGQNVTFRCDPISEHNRLYWYRQTLGQGPEFLTYFQNEAQLEKSRLLSDRFSAERPKGSFSTLEIQRTEQGDSAMYLCASSLVDRGTDGYTFGSGTRLTVV.